One sample yielded the 10 T cell receptor beta chains listed below, sequenced in a study of blood T cell repertoires in COVID-19. Only in-frame clones appear in the TCRdb table, and some are missing; sequencing was by immunoSEQ multiplex PCR. The profile shows 300,000 to 400,000 clones, 89% of them singletons. Sequencing used PBMCs or T cells enriched from blood (not recorded which). The receptors come from a man aged 55 to 69 who had recovered from COVID-19.

This clone was observed a single time. This chain joins TRBV28 and TRBJ2-5; D is possibly TRBD1 (6 bases). Germline lookup yields CDR1 MDHEN and CDR2 SYDVKM. The CDR3 covers 14 residues. Trimming pared 7 bases from V and 1 base from J, leaving 13 bases between. CDR3 in DNA: TGTGCCAGCAAACAGGGTGGGGCCCAAGAGACCCAGTACTTC. Its translation: CASKQGGAQETQYF.

The rearrangement uses TRBV4-1 and TRBJ2-7; TRBD2 might be the D (5 bases). The germline V gene encodes CDR1 MGHRA and CDR2 YSYEKL. CDR3 length equals 16 residues. With 0 bases removed from V and 3 bases from J, the gap between germline ends came to 15 bases. DNA of the CDR3: TGCGCCAGCAGCCAAGATAAGGAGGAAGGCTACTACGAGCAGTACTTC. Translated: CASSQDKEEGYYEQYF.

This clone was detected a few times. The chain couples TRBV6-2 or TRBV6-3 to TRBJ2-5; tentatively, D is TRBD1 (6 bases). Germline CDR1 MNHEY, CDR2 SVGEGT. CDR3 length: 14 residues. With 2 bases removed from V and 4 bases from J, the gap between germline ends came to 11 bases. The CDR3 is CASSYLGQRETQYF. In nucleotides, the CDR3 is TGTGCCAGCAGTTACCTCGGACAGAGAGAGACCCAGTACTTC.

This chain joins TRBV7-9 and TRBJ2-1, with 10 bases matching TRBD2. The CDR3 is 19 amino acids. CDR1 and CDR2 from the germline V gene are SEHNR and FQNEAQ (reference sequence). With 5 bases clipped from V and 4 bases from J, the junction kept 17 bases outside the gene matches. The CDR3 DNA is TGTGCCAGCAGCACGAACGTAGCGGGAGGACCCGAAATTTACAATGAGCAGTTCTTC. Residues: CASSTNVAGGPEIYNEQFF.

The gene calls are TRBV15 and TRBJ2-7; no firm D call. Per the germline V gene, CDR1 is LNHNV and CDR2 is YYDKDF (reference sequence). V was trimmed by 0 bases and J by 7 bases, leaving 10 bases between them. This CDR3 contains 13 residues. The CDR3 sequence: CATSRDLFGEQYF. Written as DNA, the CDR3 is TGTGCCACCAGCAGAGATCTTTTCGGGGAGCAGTACTTC.

Written as DNA, the CDR3 is TGTGCCAGCAGCCAAGGGACAGGGCTGGATAGCAATCAGCCCCAGCATTTT. Its protein is CASSQGTGLDSNQPQHF. The V and J genes are TRBV3-1 (or the pseudogene TRBV3-2) and TRBJ1-5; 8 bases are shared with TRBD1. The CDR3 is 17 amino acids. CDR1 LGHDT and CDR2 YNNKEL come from the germline V gene (reference sequence). V lost 1 base to trimming and J lost 0 bases; unmatched junction nucleotides: 5.

V and J are TRBV5-1 and TRBJ2-1; 8 bases align to TRBD2. CDR3 length equals 17 residues. V lost 3 bases to trimming and J lost 0 bases; unmatched junction nucleotides: 8. The V gene's germline CDR1 is SGHRS and CDR2 YFSETQ. The CDR3 sequence: CASSSMGLESSYNEQFF. CDR3 DNA sequence: TGCGCCAGCAGCTCGATGGGACTAGAGAGCTCCTACAATGAGCAGTTCTTC.

The chain uses TRBV18 and TRBJ2-1, with TRBD2 matching over 13 bases. This CDR3 is 15 amino acids long. V dropped 2 bases and J dropped 8; count of bases not matched to a gene: 3. Germline loops: CDR1 KGHSH, CDR2 LQKENI. This CDR3 reads CASSPNGLAGDEQFF. The CDR3 bases are TGTGCCAGCTCACCAAATGGACTAGCGGGAGATGAGCAGTTCTTC.

The CDR3 spells CASSAFRQGGGTEAFF. The CDR3 coding sequence is TGTGCCAGCAGTGCGTTCCGACAGGGGGGAGGCACTGAAGCTTTCTTT. J is TRBJ1-1 and V is TRBV6-1, with 9 bases identical to TRBD1. The trim removed 4 bases at V and 4 bases at J, leaving 10 bases unmatched. CDR1 and CDR2 (germline): MNHNS, SASEGT. CDR3 length equals 16 residues.

The chain employs TRBV4-1 and TRBJ1-2; 7 nucleotides agree with TRBD1. The CDR3 contains 14 residues. V trimming: 1 base; J trimming: 1 base; junction bases outside the gene matches: 0. CDR1 MGHRA and CDR2 YSYEKL come from the germline V gene. CDR3 sequence: CASSQGDSNYGYTF. The CDR3 nucleotides read TGCGCCAGCAGCCAAGGGGACAGTAACTATGGCTACACCTTC.